This T cell receptor beta chain originates from a study of T cell repertoires in cytomegalovirus infection. TCRdb used MiXCR to reprocess the reads, holding one entry per CDR3 protein. The sample has roughly 320,000 distinct CDR3 sequences; around 9.6% are singletons. The germline V gene encodes CDR1 SGHTA and CDR2 FQGNSA. Trimming cost V 5 bases and J 5 bases; bases outside gene matches: 3. CDR3 length: 13 residues. This clonotype showed up many times. J is TRBJ2-5 and V is TRBV7-2; 9 bases line up with TRBD1. The sequence derives from a human donor in good health (CMV status not recorded). Some clones in this sample may be carry-over from other donors' samples. Sequenced sample: PBMCs. The CDR3 protein is CASSVDRGETQYF. CDR3 coding DNA: TGTGCCAGCAGCGTGGACAGGGGTGAGACCCAGTACTTC.